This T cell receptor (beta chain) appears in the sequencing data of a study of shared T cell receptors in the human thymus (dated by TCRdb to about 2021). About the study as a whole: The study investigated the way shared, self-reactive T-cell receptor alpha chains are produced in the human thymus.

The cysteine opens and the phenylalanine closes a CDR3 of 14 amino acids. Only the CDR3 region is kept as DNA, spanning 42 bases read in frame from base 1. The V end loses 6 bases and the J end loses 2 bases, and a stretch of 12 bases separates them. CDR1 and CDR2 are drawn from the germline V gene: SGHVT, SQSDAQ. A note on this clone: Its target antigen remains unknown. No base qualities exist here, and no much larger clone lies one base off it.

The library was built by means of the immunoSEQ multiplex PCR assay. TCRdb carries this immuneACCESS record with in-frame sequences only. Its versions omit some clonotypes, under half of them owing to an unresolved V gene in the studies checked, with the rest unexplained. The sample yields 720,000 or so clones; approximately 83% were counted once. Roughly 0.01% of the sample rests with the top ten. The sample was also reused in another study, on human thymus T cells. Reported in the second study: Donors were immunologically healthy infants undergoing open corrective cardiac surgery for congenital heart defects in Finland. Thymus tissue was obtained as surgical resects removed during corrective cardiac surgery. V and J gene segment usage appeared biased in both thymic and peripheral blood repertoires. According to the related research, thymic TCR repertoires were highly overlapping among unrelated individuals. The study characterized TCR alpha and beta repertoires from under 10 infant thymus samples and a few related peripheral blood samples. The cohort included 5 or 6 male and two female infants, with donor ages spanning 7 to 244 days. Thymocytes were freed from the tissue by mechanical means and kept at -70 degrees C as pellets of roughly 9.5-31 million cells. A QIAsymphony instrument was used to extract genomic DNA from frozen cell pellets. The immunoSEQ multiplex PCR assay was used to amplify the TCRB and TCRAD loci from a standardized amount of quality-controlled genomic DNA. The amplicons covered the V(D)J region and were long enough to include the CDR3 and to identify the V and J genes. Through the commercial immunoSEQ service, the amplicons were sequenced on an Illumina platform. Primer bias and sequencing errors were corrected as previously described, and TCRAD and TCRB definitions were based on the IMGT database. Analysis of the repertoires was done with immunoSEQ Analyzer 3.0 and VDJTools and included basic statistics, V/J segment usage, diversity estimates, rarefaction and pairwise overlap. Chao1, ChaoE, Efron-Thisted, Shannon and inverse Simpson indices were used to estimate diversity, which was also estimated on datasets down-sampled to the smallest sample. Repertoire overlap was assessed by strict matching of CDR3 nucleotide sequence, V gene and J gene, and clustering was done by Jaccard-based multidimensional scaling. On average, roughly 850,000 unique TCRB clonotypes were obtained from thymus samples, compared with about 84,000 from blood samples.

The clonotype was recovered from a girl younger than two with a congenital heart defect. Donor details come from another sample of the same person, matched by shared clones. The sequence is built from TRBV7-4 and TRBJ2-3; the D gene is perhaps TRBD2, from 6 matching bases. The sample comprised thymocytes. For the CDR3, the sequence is CASRPTRFTDTQYF. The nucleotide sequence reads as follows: TGTGCCAGCAGACCGACTAGATTCACAGATACGCAGTATTTT.